This TCR beta chain appears in the sequencing data of a study of T-cell memory formation after mild COVID-19. As for the study in general: The study found TCR clusters largely donor specific. Whole-study findings and limits: Cross-reactive memory appears to have joined, as suggested by some responding clones showing up in pre-infection memory. SARS-CoV-2 specificity of second-wave clones peaking day 37 was unconfirmed. Clones that contracted from day 15 to 85 were balanced CD4/CD8, while later expanders leaned CD4+.

TCRdb analysed the 5' RACE reads with MiXCR anew, one entry per CDR3 protein. The sample records around 420,000 distinct CDR3 sequences, roughly a quarter being singletons. Trimming cost V 6 bases and J 2 bases, with 12 bases left between them. CDR3 length: 14 amino acids. CDR1 and CDR2 (germline): MNHEY, SVGEGT. Worth noting for this clonotype: Its target is unknown.

The sequencing sample was made of PBMCs or a T cell subset sorted from them (not recorded which). The clonotype was recovered from an adult woman who had mild COVID-19 (a few samples of this study predate the infection). Cell type and time point are not known. This rearrangement joins TRBV6-2 or TRBV6-3 to TRBJ2-3; tentative D call: TRBD1 (5 bases). Here the CDR3 reads CASSLTEVTDTQYF. CDR3 DNA sequence: TGTGCCAGCAGCTTGACAGAAGTCACAGATACGCAGTATTTT.